These T cell receptor beta chains were read from a single sample in a study of cytomegalovirus exposure and HLA in healthy donors. TCRdb's table, derived via immunoSEQ multiplex PCR, lists solely in-frame clones and lacks some. The sample records fewer than 200,000 clones, about 89% being singletons. Sequencing was carried out using PBMCs. The receptors here all came from a man younger than 35 in good health and CMV-seropositive. The conserved cysteine and the conserved F or W are not part of the CDR3 here. A D gene is named only where the DNA matches it firmly.

>-|TRBV5-6|TRBJ1-3
ASSFPSSGNTIY
>-|TRBV7-9|TRBJ1-2
ASSDYGGPNYGYT
>-|TRBV18|TRBJ1-1
ASSPSAGLNTEAF
>TRBD1|TRBV6-1|TRBJ2-7
ASNQWDRAEQY
>-|TRBV7-6|TRBJ2-7
ASSLSRPYEQY
>TRBD2|TRBV4-1|TRBJ2-3
ASSQAQREGETDTQY
>-|TRBV25-1|TRBJ2-4
ASSDRAGKNIQY
>TRBD1|TRBV30|TRBJ2-7
AWSVIRGRGEQY
>TRBD1|TRBV9|TRBJ2-7
ASSPGQGASYEQY
>TRBD1|TRBV7-9|TRBJ2-5
ASSTGTEETQY
>-|TRBV7-3|TRBJ2-5
ASSPSTGWGTQY
>TRBD2|TRBV5-6|TRBJ2-1
ASSLGLAGISYNEQF
>-|TRBV19|TRBJ2-7
ASSIGGRWYEQY
>TRBD2|TRBV13|TRBJ2-1
ASTWTSGGANEQF
>TRBD2|TRBV27|TRBJ2-1
ASSLGGGAENEQF
>TRBD2|TRBV14|TRBJ2-1
ASSLIPGLDLF
>-|TRBV7-9|TRBJ1-1
ASSPQVGAEAF
>TRBD2|TRBV28|TRBJ2-7
ASKTSGGNEQY
>-|TRBV19|TRBJ1-4
ASSTSKGSKSAELF
>-|TRBV7-2|TRBJ2-2
ASSSGGLNTGELF
>TRBD1|TRBV28|TRBJ1-5
ASSLGLDRSNQPQH
>-|TRBV7-8|TRBJ1-2
ASSSRTGTNYGYT
>TRBD1|TRBV27|TRBJ1-1
ASSLSTGGTEAF
>TRBD1|TRBV6-5|TRBJ2-7
ASINRGEQY
>-|TRBV6-5|TRBJ2-2
ASRKQGYTGELF
>-|TRBV4-3|TRBJ1-3
ASSQTSGSGNTIY
>-|TRBV4-3|TRBJ2-1
ASSQDIRAGTRGNEQF
>-|TRBV27|TRBJ1-2
ASSPPGQIYGYT
>TRBD1|TRBV4-2|TRBJ2-7
ASSPLDRDYEQY
>-|TRBV28|TRBJ1-2
ASSQDGYT
>TRBD2|TRBV19|TRBJ2-7
ASSSTGTTSYEQY
>TRBD2|TRBV28|TRBJ2-3
ASSFGTSGSKSTDTQY
>TRBD2|TRBV9|TRBJ2-2
ASSPTGAGGLTGELF
>-|TRBV18|TRBJ2-3
ASSPQEQASTDTQY
>-|TRBV6-6|TRBJ1-4
ASSPGEGRREKLF
>TRBD2|TRBV5-1|TRBJ2-5
ASSLTGGETQY
>-|TRBV10-3|TRBJ1-6
AISARIGGDSPLH
>-|TRBV11-2|TRBJ2-7
ASSPLLGGAYYEQY
>-|TRBV10-3|TRBJ1-1
AIMGSGGYEAF
>-|TRBV7-9|TRBJ2-7
APWSYEQY
>TRBD2|TRBV9|TRBJ2-1
ASSAGLAVINEQF
>-|TRBV6-5|TRBJ1-5
ASREAGRGQPQH
>-|TRBV29-1|TRBJ1-4
SVEDAQGEEKLF
>TRBD1|TRBV18|TRBJ2-2
ASSRGTGTNTGELF
>TRBD1|TRBV7-2|TRBJ2-5
ASSLQDRGRETQY
>TRBD1|TRBV10-3|TRBJ2-2
AIGGTGNTGELF
>-|TRBV9|TRBJ2-1
ASSVEGGGAGGNEQF